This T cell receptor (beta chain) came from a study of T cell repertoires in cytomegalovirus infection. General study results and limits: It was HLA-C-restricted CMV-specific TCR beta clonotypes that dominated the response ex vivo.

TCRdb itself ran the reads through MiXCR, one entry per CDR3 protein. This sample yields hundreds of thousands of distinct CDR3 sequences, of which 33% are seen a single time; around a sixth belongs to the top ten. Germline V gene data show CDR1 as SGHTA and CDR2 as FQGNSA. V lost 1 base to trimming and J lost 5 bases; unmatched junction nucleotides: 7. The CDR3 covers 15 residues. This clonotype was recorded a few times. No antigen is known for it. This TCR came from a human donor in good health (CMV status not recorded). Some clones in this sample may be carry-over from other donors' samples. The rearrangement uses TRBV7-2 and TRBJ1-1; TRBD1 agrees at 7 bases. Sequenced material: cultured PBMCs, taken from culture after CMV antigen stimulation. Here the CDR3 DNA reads TGTGCCAGCAGCTTAGGGGTGACAGGGCAAACTGAAGCTTTCTTT. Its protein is CASSLGVTGQTEAFF.